One sample yielded the 12 T cell receptor beta chains listed below, sequenced in a study of PD-1 blockade in classical Hodgkin lymphoma. The time point denotes: newly diagnosed, previously untreated cHL patient sample. Purification of CD4+ T cells from thawed PBMCs was performed via magnetic negative selection. Profiling relied on immunoSEQ multiplex PCR, and the TCRdb table lists in-frame clones only, not all of them. The sample yields around 30,000 clones, roughly 90% seen once. Source material: CD4+ T cells from blood. Receptors were obtained from a human donor with classical Hodgkin lymphoma.

The CDR3 spells CASSERSEGGELFF. CDR3 DNA: TGTGCCAGCAGTGAAAGATCCGAGGGCGGGGAGCTGTTTTTT. This chain joins TRBV6-4 and TRBJ2-2; D is perhaps TRBD2 (5 bases). This CDR3 is built from 14 residues. Germline V gives CDR1 MRHNA, CDR2 SNTAGT. The ends were cut back, 3 bases at V and 7 bases at J, with 12 bases in the middle.

The rearrangement links TRBV2 to TRBJ2-7, with D tentatively TRBD2 (6 bases). This CDR3 is 13 amino acids long. The V end lost 9 bases, the J end lost 2 bases, and 14 bases lay between the germline ends. Germline-derived CDR1 and CDR2 are SNHLY and FYNNEI. CDR3 coding DNA: TGTGCCAGAGGGACGGGCGGGACCTACGAGCAGTACTTC. Its translation: CARGTGGTYEQYF.

V is TRBV7-8 and J is TRBJ2-5; 7 bases are shared with TRBD1. With 1 base clipped from V and 5 bases from J, the junction kept 4 bases outside the gene matches. The V gene's germline CDR1 is SGHVS and CDR2 FQNEAQ. This CDR3 has 14 residues. The CDR3 loop reads CASSLGQGWETQYF. The CDR3 nucleotides read TGTGCCAGCAGCTTAGGACAGGGTTGGGAGACCCAGTACTTC.

The chain carries TRBV5-6 and TRBJ2-1, with 7 bases aligning to TRBD2. V lost 6 bases to trimming and J lost 4 bases; unmatched junction nucleotides: 13. This CDR3 comprises 16 residues. The germline V gene encodes CDR1 SGHDT and CDR2 YYEEEE. The CDR3 DNA reads as TGTGCCAGCACCTCGCGGGGGACTCAAACTTACAATGAGCAGTTCTTC. Its protein is CASTSRGTQTYNEQFF.

As DNA, the CDR3 is TGTGCCAGTAGAAAGGGACAAGCTGCAACTAATGAAAAACTGTTTTTT. Encoded protein: CASRKGQAATNEKLFF. The chain has TRBV19 and TRBJ1-4; maybe TRBD1 (6 bases). Germline V gene sequence: CDR1 LNHDA, CDR2 SQIVND (reference sequence). CDR3 length: 16 residues. Trimming took 6 bases from V and 0 from J, leaving 14 bases between them.

The rearrangement uses TRBV27 and TRBJ1-2, with D perhaps matching TRBD1 (6 bases). V was pared by 5 bases and J by 1 base, with 11 bases between. Germline V gives CDR1 MNHEY, CDR2 SMNVEV (reference sequence). The CDR3 runs 14 residues. The CDR3 region is CASSPRGGNYGYTF. As DNA, the CDR3 is TGTGCCAGCAGTCCTCGAGGGGGTAACTATGGCTACACCTTC.

The chain uses TRBV20-1 and TRBJ1-5, with D perhaps matching TRBD1 (5 bases). V lost 3 bases to trimming and J lost 7 bases, with 7 bases between them. The germline gives CDR1 DFQATT, CDR2 SNEGSKA (reference sequence). CDR3 length: 11 residues. The CDR3 reads CSARGPQPQHF. CDR3 DNA: TGCAGTGCTAGGGGACCACAGCCCCAGCATTTT.

This chain joins TRBV5-1 and TRBJ2-1, with D possibly TRBD2 on 6 matching bases. V was pared by 0 bases and J by 9 bases, with 10 bases between. The CDR3 is made up of 13 amino acids. From germline, CDR1 is SGHRS and CDR2 YFSETQ. CDR3 DNA sequence: TGCGCCAGCAGCTTGGGCGGGACCCCTGAGCAGTTCTTC. As protein: CASSLGGTPEQFF. Based on the CDR3 plus reference TRBV5-1 and TRBJ2-1, the full variable domain is KAGVTQTPRYLIKTRGQQVTLSCSPISGHRSVSWYQQTPGQGLQFLFEYFSETQRNKGNFPGRFSGRQFSNSRSEMNVSTLELGDSALYLCASSLGGTPEQFFGPGTRLTVL.

The chain links TRBV30 to TRBJ1-4, with D tentatively TRBD1 (6 bases). The CDR3 has 12 amino acids. Germline CDR1 GTSNPN, CDR2 SVGIG (reference sequence). Trimming took off 0 bases at V and 8 bases at J, with 7 bases between the two ends. The CDR3 spells CAWSVGGEKLFF. As DNA, the CDR3 is TGTGCCTGGAGTGTAGGGGGGGAAAAACTGTTTTTT.

The J gene is TRBJ1-5, the V gene TRBV7-2, with D possibly being TRBD1 (5 bases). The CDR3 runs to 14 residues. CDR1 SGHTA and CDR2 FQGNSA come from the germline V gene. Deletions cut 3 bases from V and 7 bases from J, with 13 bases between. For the CDR3, the DNA is TGTGCCAGCAGCTTCGGGGGATCCGGGCAGCCCCAGCATTTT. It is translated as CASSFGGSGQPQHF.

This chain links TRBV9 with TRBJ2-7; 7 nucleotides match TRBD1. In germline, CDR1 is SGDLS, CDR2 YYNGEE. The CDR3 consists of 15 residues. With V trimmed by 0 bases and J by 4 bases, 7 bases remained unmatched. CDR3 loop: CASSVGEGGQYEQYF. CDR3 DNA sequence: TGTGCCAGCAGCGTAGGAGAAGGGGGCCAGTACGAGCAGTACTTC.

The chain has TRBV28 and TRBJ2-7; D may correspond to TRBD1 or TRBD2 (7 bases each). The CDR3 has 13 amino acids. Trimming took 10 bases from V and 0 from J, leaving 13 bases between them. CDR1 is MDHEN, CDR2 SYDVKM, per germline. CDR3 bases: TGTGCCAACTCAGGGGGGGGCTCCTACGAGCAGTACTTC. It encodes CANSGGGSYEQYF.